The 28 T cell receptor beta chains below were found in one sample sequenced in a study of cytomegalovirus exposure and HLA in healthy donors. This PCR relied on a set of 60 Vbeta primers and 13 Jbeta primers. Assay: immunoSEQ multiplex PCR; the TCRdb copy retains only in-frame clones and omits some. In the table there are roughly 150,000 clones, about three fifths of which are singletons. Material: PBMCs. Receptor source: a woman in her thirties in good health and CMV-seropositive.

A single count supports this clone. This rearrangement joins TRBV18 to TRBJ2-4; 7 bases fit TRBD2. V was clipped by 6 bases and J by 6 bases; unmatched bases: 11. This CDR3 spans 15 amino acids. CDR1 and CDR2 from the germline V gene are KGHSH and LQKENI. CDR3 nucleotides: TGTGCCAGCTCCAACCAGGCGGGGGTTAGAAACATTCAGTACTTC. This gives the protein CASSNQAGVRNIQYF.

This clone was detected once. The chain employs TRBV5-8 and TRBJ2-7; the match to TRBD1 covers 9 bases. Germline CDR1 and CDR2: SGHTS and YDEGEE. CDR3 length equals 14 residues. Trimming cost V 5 bases and J 0 bases; bases outside gene matches: 3. The CDR3 region is CASRPGQGSYEQYF. The CDR3 DNA is TGTGCCAGCAGACCGGGACAGGGCTCCTACGAGCAGTACTTC.

This clone was observed a few times. The chain carries TRBV7-8 and TRBJ1-5, with D possibly being TRBD1 (5 bases). Germline V lookup: CDR1 SGHVS, CDR2 FQNEAQ. Trimming took 4 bases from V and 7 from J, leaving 14 bases between them. The CDR3 loop spans 14 amino acids. CDR3 region: CASSSLGGNQPQHF. The CDR3 DNA sequence: TGTGCCAGCAGCTCACTTGGGGGGAACCAGCCCCAGCATTTT. The full variable domain, rest sourced from reference TRBV7-8 and TRBJ1-5, is GAGVSQSPRYKVAKRGQDVALRCDPISGHVSLFWYQQALGQGPEFLTYFQNEAQLDKSGLPSDRFFAERPEGSVSTLKIQRTQQEDSAVYLCASSSLGGNQPQHFGDGTRLSIL.

On this clone: The junction departs from germline at one end; a sequencing error may be responsible. The rearrangement joins TRBV7-9 to TRBJ2-1; weak D call: TRBD1 (6 bases). The CDR3 loop spans 14 amino acids. Germline values: CDR1 SEHNR, CDR2 FQNEAQ (reference sequence). CDR3 sequence (DNA): TGTGCCAGCAGCATAGCTATTACAGGGAATGAGCAGTTCTTC. Translated: CASSIAITGNEQFF.

CDR3: CASSSGGAVEQFF. The CDR3 DNA is TGTGCCAGCAGCTCGGGAGGGGCGGTTGAGCAGTTCTTC. The V and J genes are TRBV7-2 and TRBJ2-1; 8 bases align to TRBD2. Germline CDR1 reads SGHTA; CDR2 reads FQGNSA. The length of the CDR3 is 13 residues. With 4 bases clipped from V and 9 bases from J, the junction kept 5 bases outside the gene matches.

This chain uses TRBV30 with TRBJ2-1, with D maybe TRBD2 (6 bases). The CDR3 length is 13 residues. Per germline, CDR1 GTSNPN and CDR2 SVGIG (reference sequence). V was trimmed by 3 bases and J by 10 bases, leaving 16 bases between them. In DNA form, the CDR3 reads TGTGCCTGGAGGATACTAGCCCGAGGGGAGCAGTTCTTC. The encoded protein is CAWRILARGEQFF.

The rearrangement links TRBV9 to TRBJ2-3, with 8 bases aligning to TRBD2. The CDR3 covers 17 residues. Germline V gene sequence: CDR1 SGDLS, CDR2 YYNGEE. V was pared by 0 bases and J by 6 bases, with 12 bases of the junction left unmatched. The CDR3 DNA reads as TGTGCCAGCAGCGTAGGGAGTCGGGCGGGGGGTTCGGATACGCAGTATTTT. Protein sequence: CASSVGSRAGGSDTQYF.

CDR3 amino acids: CASGKSAAQAETQYF. For the CDR3, the DNA is TGCGCCAGCGGTAAGTCGGCAGCCCAAGCGGAGACCCAGTACTTC. The chain uses TRBV5-1 and TRBJ2-5; D gene unclear. V lost 7 bases to trimming and J lost 5 bases, with 21 bases between them. CDR1 is SGHRS, CDR2 YFSETQ, per germline. The CDR3 runs to 15 residues.

This chain connects TRBV11-1 to TRBJ2-5; D is perhaps TRBD1 (5 bases). Trimming cost V 6 bases and J 2 bases, with 16 bases left between them. The CDR3 is 15 amino acids. From germline, CDR1 is SGHAT and CDR2 FQDESV (reference sequence). This CDR3 is CASSSDRIPQETQYF. The CDR3 DNA reads TGTGCCAGCAGTTCCGACAGAATTCCTCAAGAGACCCAGTACTTC.

The chain is built from TRBV20-1 and TRBJ1-2, with D unclear. V dropped 3 bases and J dropped 8 bases, with 10 bases sitting between them. This CDR3 contains 11 residues. From germline, CDR1 is DFQATT and CDR2 SNEGSKA (reference sequence). For the CDR3, the DNA is TGCAGTGCTAGCTCGCGAGAAGGCTACACCTTC. Encoded protein: CSASSREGYTF.

In its sample, this clone was seen a few times. This chain uses TRBV6-6 with TRBJ2-6; TRBD1 aligns across 7 bases. This CDR3 is 16 amino acids long. Germline V gives CDR1 MNHNY, CDR2 SVGAGI (reference sequence). V shed 6 bases, J shed 0 bases, and the junction held 5 bases outside the gene matches. The CDR3 nucleotides are TGTGCCAGCAGCCTGACAGGGCGCTCTGGGGCCAACGTCCTGACTTTC. This gives the protein CASSLTGRSGANVLTF.

This chain joins TRBV29-1 and TRBJ2-5; TRBD1 matches 7 bases. The DNA end favors TRBJ2-7, so the J call may be wrong. The CDR3 has 13 amino acids. Germline CDR1 reads SQVTM; CDR2 reads ANQGSEA. The chain's CDR3 is CSVGQGKGYEQYF. The CDR3 DNA reads TGCAGCGTTGGACAGGGCAAAGGCTACGAGCAGTACTTC.

The chain couples TRBV5-1 to TRBJ1-2, with D possibly matching TRBD1 (5 bases). Trimming pared 2 bases from V and 6 bases from J, leaving 8 bases between. This CDR3 has 12 residues. CDR1 SGHRS and CDR2 YFSETQ come from the germline V gene. Here the CDR3 reads CASSFTRDGYTF. The CDR3, as DNA: TGCGCCAGCAGCTTTACCAGGGATGGCTACACCTTC.

This clone was observed a handful of times. This rearrangement joins TRBV19 to TRBJ1-5; 10 bases match TRBD1. This CDR3 spans 15 amino acids. CDR1 LNHDA and CDR2 SQIVND come from the germline V gene (reference sequence). V lost 6 bases, J lost 2 bases, and 4 bases stayed unmatched. CDR3 amino acids: CASRGQGLRNQPQHF. The CDR3 coding sequence is TGTGCCAGTAGGGGACAGGGGCTTCGCAATCAGCCCCAGCATTTT. The full variable domain, in which reference TRBV19 and TRBJ1-5 provide the parts outside the CDR3, is DGGITQSPKYLFRKEGQNVTLSCEQNLNHDAMYWYRQDPGQGLRLIYYSQIVNDFQKGDIAEGYSVSREKKESFPLTVTSAQKNPTAFYLCASRGQGLRNQPQHFGDGTRLSIL.

This chain joins TRBV30 and TRBJ2-5; D unresolved. The CDR3 is 13 amino acids. Germline V gene data show CDR1 as GTSNPN and CDR2 as SVGIG (reference sequence). Trimming took 0 bases from V and 1 from J, leaving 6 bases between them. The CDR3 sequence: CAWSVYFQETQYF. CDR3 DNA: TGTGCCTGGAGTGTATACTTCCAAGAGACCCAGTACTTC.

The chain couples TRBV7-8 to TRBJ2-7, with 7 bases that match TRBD2. CDR3 length equals 13 residues. The germline V gene encodes CDR1 SGHVS and CDR2 FQNEAQ. Trimming cost V 2 bases and J 4 bases; bases outside gene matches: 2. CDR3 in DNA: TGTGCCAGCAGCTTACGGCGGGAGTACGAGCAGTACTTC. Translated: CASSLRREYEQYF.

This chain joins TRBV7-3 and TRBJ2-3; D is unresolved. The CDR3 sequence is 13 residues long. Trimming removed 3 bases at V and 2 bases at J, with 6 bases between. Germline assignment: CDR1 SGHTA and CDR2 FQGTGA. CDR3 in DNA: TGTGCCAGCAGCTTCCACATCACAGATACGCAGTATTTT. This sequence encodes CASSFHITDTQYF.

The count of this clone is one. This chain uses TRBV5-1 with TRBJ2-1; weak D call: TRBD2 (5 bases). The CDR3 has 15 amino acids. The germline V gene encodes CDR1 SGHRS and CDR2 YFSETQ. V shed 0 bases and J shed 4 bases, with 11 bases lying between them. The CDR3 DNA reads as TGCGCCAGCAGCTTGGGGACTGCTAATTACAATGAGCAGTTCTTC. Translation: CASSLGTANYNEQFF.

This clone was found a few times. Additional DNA sequences in this sample encode the identical CDR3. The chain combines TRBV27 with TRBJ1-2; 10 bases are a match to TRBD1. With 5 bases clipped from V and 3 bases from J, the junction kept 3 bases outside the gene matches. Germline CDR1 reads MNHEY; CDR2 reads SMNVEV (reference sequence). CDR3 length equals 14 residues. The CDR3 sequence: CASSPGQGDYGYTF. The CDR3 DNA sequence: TGTGCCAGCAGTCCCGGACAGGGGGACTATGGCTACACCTTC.

The table lists this clone with a few counts. The chain recombines TRBV7-8 with TRBJ2-2; TRBD2 aligns across 8 bases. Germline loops: CDR1 SGHVS, CDR2 FQNEAQ. With V trimmed by 5 bases and J by 8 bases, 7 bases remained unmatched. CDR3 length: 14 amino acids. The CDR3 sequence is CASSELAEGGELFF. CDR3 DNA: TGTGCCAGCAGCGAACTAGCGGAGGGGGGGGAGCTGTTTTTT. The entire variable domain, with the rest obtained from reference TRBV7-8 and TRBJ2-2, is as follows: GAGVSQSPRYKVAKRGQDVALRCDPISGHVSLFWYQQALGQGPEFLTYFQNEAQLDKSGLPSDRFFAERPEGSVSTLKIQRTQQEDSAVYLCASSELAEGGELFFGEGSRLTVL.

This clone showed up just once. This chain joins TRBV30 and TRBJ2-4; 7 nucleotides align to TRBD1. CDR1 is GTSNPN and CDR2 is SVGIG in the germline V gene (reference sequence). The CDR3 covers 15 residues. V gave up 2 bases and J gave up 0 bases; unmatched junction bases: 4. The CDR3 spells CAWSKRGLAKNIQYF. DNA of the CDR3: TGTGCCTGGAGTAAGAGGGGGCTAGCCAAAAACATTCAGTACTTC.

The J gene is TRBJ1-2, the V gene TRBV4-1; D might be TRBD1 (6 bases). Germline V gene data show CDR1 as MGHRA and CDR2 as YSYEKL. The CDR3 consists of 18 residues. The V end was cut by 0 bases, the J end by 1 base, with 18 bases between. The DNA of the CDR3 is TGCGCCAGCAGCCAAGATATGAGGGACAAAGGAATTAACTATGGCTACACCTTC. Translation: CASSQDMRDKGINYGYTF.

This clone occurred a few times. The chain has TRBV18 and TRBJ1-2; 9 bases align to TRBD1. From germline, CDR1 is KGHSH and CDR2 LQKENI. The CDR3 extends over 15 amino acids. Trimming at V came to 3 bases and at J to 8 bases, leaving 10 bases not matched to a gene. The CDR3 sequence is CASSPGQGTSRGYTF. CDR3 nucleotides: TGTGCCAGCTCACCCGGACAGGGGACGTCGCGGGGCTACACCTTC.

The rearrangement uses TRBV5-6 and TRBJ1-1, with D possibly being TRBD1 (5 bases). Germline assignment: CDR1 SGHDT and CDR2 YYEEEE. V shed 1 base and J shed 5 bases, with 15 bases lying between them. The CDR3 covers 15 residues. The CDR3 sequence: CASSLRFREETEAFF. DNA of the CDR3: TGTGCCAGCAGCTTGCGGTTCAGGGAAGAAACTGAAGCTTTCTTT. Full variable domain (outside the CDR3, taken from reference TRBV5-6 and TRBJ1-1): DAGVTQSPTHLIKTRGQQVTLRCSPKSGHDTVSWYQQALGQGPQFIFQYYEEEERQRGNFPDRFSGHQFPNYSSELNVNALLLGDSALYLCASSLRFREETEAFFGQGTRLTVV.

The chain carries TRBV11-2 and TRBJ2-1; no reliable D call. This CDR3 spans 12 amino acids. V was trimmed by 1 base and J by 9 bases, leaving 7 bases between them. From germline, CDR1 is SGHAT and CDR2 FQNNGV. For the CDR3, the DNA is TGTGCCAGCAGCTTAGGCTTAGCTGAGCAGTTCTTC. This gives the protein CASSLGLAEQFF.

This clone appeared a single time. The J gene is TRBJ1-1, the V gene TRBV9, with a tentative D call TRBD1 (5 bases). Trimming pared 0 bases from V and 5 bases from J, leaving 11 bases between. The germline gives CDR1 SGDLS, CDR2 YYNGEE. The CDR3 contains 14 residues. The CDR3 loop reads CASSVGAGKTEAFF. In nucleotides, the CDR3 is TGTGCCAGCAGCGTAGGGGCAGGGAAGACTGAAGCTTTCTTT.

A few counts support this clone. This chain joins TRBV20-1 and TRBJ1-2; D remains ambiguous. Germline CDR1 DFQATT, CDR2 SNEGSKA (reference sequence). The CDR3 spans 11 residues. V lost 0 bases and J lost 10, with 9 bases in between. DNA of the CDR3: TGCAGTGCTAGAGAGGAGCCCAACTACACCTTC. It translates to CSAREEPNYTF.

This clone has just a few counts. The rearrangement uses TRBV6-1 and TRBJ2-5, with 11 bases fitting TRBD1. The CDR3 has 15 amino acids. The germline V gene has CDR1 MNHNS and CDR2 SASEGT. V was clipped by 7 bases and J by 5 bases; unmatched bases: 9. CDR3 DNA sequence: TGTGCCAGCACTAGGGGACAGGGGGTTGGCGAGACCCAGTACTTC. Translation: CASTRGQGVGETQYF.